These 3 T cell receptor beta chains came from one sample sequenced in a study of blood T cell repertoires in COVID-19. TCRdb's copy holds only in-frame clones and misses some; the assay was immunoSEQ multiplex PCR. The table lists 160,000 or so clones, 70% to 90% of them singletons, with approximately 2.3% in the top ten. Material: peripheral blood. The receptors come from a woman aged 70-85 years with acute or convalescent COVID-19.

V and J are TRBV30 and TRBJ1-2; 7 nucleotides line up with TRBD1. Losses at the gene ends were 5 bases for V and 4 bases for J; bases not matched to a gene: 19. The V gene's germline CDR1 is GTSNPN and CDR2 SVGIG (reference sequence). CDR3 length: 17 amino acids. The CDR3 region has the DNA TGTGCCTGGGCCGGGGGAAAGGGACAGAGAGTATCCTATGGCTACACCTTC. It specifies CAWAGGKGQRVSYGYTF.

V and J are TRBV4-2 and TRBJ1-3; D is possibly TRBD1 (5 bases). The CDR3 runs to 13 residues. V was cut by 1 base and J by 4 bases, with 5 bases left in between. Germline CDR1 is LGHNA and CDR2 is YNFKEQ. CDR3 nucleotides: TGTGCCAGCAGCCAAGGACAGGGAAACACCATATATTTT. The encoded protein is CASSQGQGNTIYF.

The chain has TRBV2 and TRBJ2-2, with a possible D match to TRBD1 (6 bases). The CDR3 extends over 13 amino acids. Trimming cost V 6 bases and J 6 bases, with 11 bases left between them. The germline V gene encodes CDR1 SNHLY and CDR2 FYNNEI. CDR3 DNA sequence: TGTGCCAGCAGGGATACAGGGCCCGGGGAGCTGTTTTTT. Translating gives CASRDTGPGELFF.